This T cell receptor (beta chain) stems from a study of identical twins. General study points: Within cord blood, abundant beta clonotypes carried fewer insertions, but memory repertoires showed no such trend.

TCRdb called the 5' RACE reads again in MiXCR, with one record for every CDR3 protein. The sample holds approximately 700,000 distinct CDR3 sequences, over 5% seen once. At least ten counts were recorded for this clonotype. Its antigen is not known. CDR3 length: 16 residues. The V gene lost 1 base and the J gene lost 15 bases, with 25 bases spanning the gap. Germline V gene lookup returns CDR1 LGHNA and CDR2 YNFKEQ. This sequence joins TRBV4-2 and TRBJ2-1; D possibly corresponds to TRBD2 (7 bases). The sequence was collected from a man between 18 and 35 years old in good health. The sequenced sample was naive T cells sorted from blood. The CDR3 nucleotides read TGTGCCAGCAGCCAAGCCGGGGATGTGGCGGGGGCGAAGGGGTTCTTC. Its translation: CASSQAGDVAGAKGFF.